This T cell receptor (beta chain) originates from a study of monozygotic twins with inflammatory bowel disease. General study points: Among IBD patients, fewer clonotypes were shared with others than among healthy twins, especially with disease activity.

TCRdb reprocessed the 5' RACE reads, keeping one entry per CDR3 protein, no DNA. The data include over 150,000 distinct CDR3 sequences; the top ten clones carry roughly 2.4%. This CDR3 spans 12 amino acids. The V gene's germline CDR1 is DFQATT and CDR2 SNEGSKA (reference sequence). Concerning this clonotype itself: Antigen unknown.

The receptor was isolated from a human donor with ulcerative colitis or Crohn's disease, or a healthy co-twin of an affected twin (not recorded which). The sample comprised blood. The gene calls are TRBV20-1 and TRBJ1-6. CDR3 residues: CSARGVAWTHHF.